This entry concerns a single T cell receptor (beta chain). The antigen is unknown. Trimming cost V 2 bases and J 3 bases, with 9 bases left between them. The CDR3 loop spans 13 amino acids. Germline CDR1 SGHDT, CDR2 YYEEEE. The data derive from a study of T-cell memory formation after mild COVID-19. Study findings and constraints: While clones contracting from day 15 to 85 were balanced between CD4 and CD8, later expanders leaned CD4+.

TCRdb fed the 5' RACE reads into MiXCR, producing one record per CDR3 protein. The sample lists roughly 110,000 distinct CDR3 sequences, around 12% occurring once. The sequenced sample was PBMCs or a T cell subset sorted from them (not recorded which). V gene TRBV5-6 combines with J gene TRBJ2-7; no definite D call. The clonotype comes from an adult woman who had mild COVID-19 (a few samples of this study predate the infection). Cell type and time point are not known. In DNA form, the CDR3 reads TGTGCCAGCAGCTTCAGGACCAACTACGAGCAGTACTTC. Protein: CASSFRTNYEQYF.